The 16 T cell receptor beta chains in this list originate from one sample, sequenced in a study of T cells in Graves' hyperthyroidism and ophthalmopathy. Researchers amplified the TCR beta CDR3 regions from RNA transcripts. First-round RT-PCR of the TCR CDR3 relied on the HTBI primer set. One entry per CDR3 protein, called by TCRdb with MiXCR from the multiplex PCR reads. The repertoire consists of nearly 250,000 distinct CDR3 sequences, with approximately 25% occurring once and the leading ten covering roughly 35%. Input material: blood. The receptors derive from a woman in her thirties or forties with Graves' ophthalmopathy.

This clonotype was seen many times. The rearrangement uses TRBV4-1 and TRBJ2-5; 8 bases agree with TRBD2. The J segment lost 1 base and the V segment lost 2 bases, leaving 18 bases of the junction unmatched. The germline V gene encodes CDR1 MGHRA and CDR2 YSYEKL. The CDR3 has 20 amino acids. CDR3 DNA sequence: TGCGCCAGCAGCCAATGGCCCTTAGCGGGGCGACAAGGTTCCCAAGAGACCCAGTACTTC. It yields the protein CASSQWPLAGRQGSQETQYF.

This clonotype was observed a handful of times. The chain employs TRBV6-5 and TRBJ2-5; perhaps TRBD2 as D (7 bases). CDR1 and CDR2 from the germline V gene are MNHEY and SVGAGI. The CDR3 contains 13 residues. Trimming took off 7 bases at V and 3 bases at J, with 12 bases between the two ends. The CDR3 loop is CASNGGLKETQYF. The CDR3 DNA reads as TGTGCCAGCAACGGGGGGCTCAAAGAGACCCAGTACTTC.

The V gene is TRBV6-1, the J gene TRBJ1-2, with D maybe TRBD1 (5 bases). The germline CDR1 and CDR2 sequences are MNHNS and SASEGT. The V gene lost 6 bases and the J gene lost 5 bases, with 16 bases spanning the gap. The CDR3 has 14 amino acids. The CDR3 loop reads CASSPGSGGYGYTF. The CDR3, as DNA: TGTGCCAGCAGCCCTGGGAGCGGGGGTTATGGCTACACCTTC.

This clonotype was detected many times. The chain recombines TRBV19 with TRBJ1-6; 11 bases match TRBD1. Germline trimming cut 8 bases from V and 9 bases from J; bases unmatched to any gene: 6. CDR1 is LNHDA and CDR2 is SQIVND in the germline V gene (reference sequence). The CDR3 totals 14 residues. Written as DNA, the CDR3 is TGTGCCAGTTCGGGGACAGGGGGATTTTCACCCCTCCACTTT. This encodes CASSGTGGFSPLHF.

This clonotype was observed at least ten times. The gene calls are TRBV29-1 and TRBJ1-2, with D possibly TRBD1 on 5 matching bases. The CDR3 covers 17 residues. The V end was cut by 7 bases, the J end by 7 bases, with 31 bases between. Germline values: CDR1 SQVTM, CDR2 ANQGSEA. CDR3: CSGGIGRGDHPDRGYTF. CDR3 coding DNA: TGCAGCGGGGGGATCGGGCGTGGCGATCACCCGGATCGTGGCTACACCTTC.

This clonotype has a count of ten or more. The V call is TRBV12-3 or TRBV12-4, the J call TRBJ1-1, with D possibly TRBD1 on 5 matching bases. V was pared by 6 bases and J by 5 bases, with 10 bases between. CDR3 length equals 12 residues. CDR3 bases: TGTGCCAGCAGCTTGGGGCGAACTGAAGCTTTCTTT. This codes for CASSLGRTEAFF.

This clonotype was counted at least ten times. V gene TRBV15 combines with J gene TRBJ2-2; 11 bases match TRBD2. Germline CDR1 is LNHNV and CDR2 is YYDKDF (reference sequence). This CDR3 spans 20 amino acids. V was clipped by 1 base and J by 3 bases; unmatched bases: 13. The CDR3 loop reads CATSRVAGLAVWGYTGELFF. CDR3 coding DNA: TGTGCCACCAGCAGAGTAGCGGGACTAGCGGTATGGGGGTACACCGGGGAGCTGTTTTTT. Full variable domain (outside the CDR3, taken from reference TRBV15 and TRBJ2-2): DAMVIQNPRYQVTQFGKPVTLSCSQTLNHNVMYWYQQKSSQAPKLLFHYYDKDFNNEADTPDNFQSRRPNTSFCFLDIRSPGLGDTAMYLCATSRVAGLAVWGYTGELFFGEGSRLTVL.

The rearrangement joins TRBV5-1 to TRBJ2-7; D is uncertain. Germline V gene data show CDR1 as SGHRS and CDR2 as YFSETQ. The CDR3 is 14 amino acids. The V gene lost 1 base and the J gene lost 3 bases, with 11 bases spanning the gap. CDR3 in DNA: TGCGCCAGCAGCTTGTTTATAGATGGCTACGAGCAGTACTTC. This translates into CASSLFIDGYEQYF.

The table lists this clonotype with many counts. The rearrangement joins TRBV12-3 or TRBV12-4 to TRBJ2-4, with D perhaps TRBD1 or TRBD2 (6 bases each). The CDR3 extends over 18 amino acids. V lost 2 bases, J lost 2 bases, and 19 bases lay in between. CDR3 coding DNA: TGTGCCAGCAGTTTAAGGGTCCCGCCGGGGGCCTCCAAAAACATTCAGTACTTC. Translation: CASSLRVPPGASKNIQYF.

For the CDR3, the DNA is TGTGCCAGCAGCTTGGGAAAGGGCGGGTCCCGGGACTACTACGAGCAGTACTTC. Its protein product is CASSLGKGGSRDYYEQYF. This sequence joins TRBV5-6 and TRBJ2-7; 7 bases line up with TRBD2. The CDR3 covers 18 residues. The ends lost 0 bases at V and 3 bases at J; junction bases unmatched: 15. CDR1 is SGHDT, CDR2 YYEEEE, per germline. Filled out from reference TRBV5-6 and TRBJ2-7, the complete variable domain reads DAGVTQSPTHLIKTRGQQVTLRCSPKSGHDTVSWYQQALGQGPQFIFQYYEEEERQRGNFPDRFSGHQFPNYSSELNVNALLLGDSALYLCASSLGKGGSRDYYEQYFGPGTRLTVT.

This chain joins TRBV5-1 and TRBJ2-5; perhaps D is TRBD1 or TRBD2 (5 bases each). V lost 0 bases to trimming and J lost 5 bases, with 11 bases between them. This CDR3 region has 14 residues. Looked up from germline, CDR1 is SGHRS and CDR2 is YFSETQ. The CDR3 is CASSLAGTGETQYF. In DNA, the CDR3 is TGCGCCAGCAGCTTGGCCGGGACGGGGGAGACCCAGTACTTC.

Of note for this clonotype: One base away lies a much larger clone, so this may be a sequencing read error. This chain uses TRBV6-5 with TRBJ2-7; TRBD1 aligns across 10 bases. V was pared by 5 bases and J by 4 bases, with 8 bases of the junction left unmatched. The length of the CDR3 is 15 residues. Per the germline V gene, CDR1 is MNHEY and CDR2 is SVGAGI. The CDR3 bases are TGTGCCAGCAGTACCCGACAGGGGGCTGTATACGAGCAGTACTTC. Translating gives CASSTRQGAVYEQYF.

This clonotype has at least ten counts. V is TRBV19 and J is TRBJ1-1; tentatively, D is TRBD1 (6 bases). With 7 bases removed from V and 4 bases from J, the gap between germline ends came to 16 bases. This CDR3 region has 14 residues. The V gene's germline CDR1 is LNHDA and CDR2 SQIVND (reference sequence). CDR3 loop: CASKLTGPGTEAFF. DNA of the CDR3: TGTGCCAGTAAGCTTACAGGGCCGGGCACTGAAGCTTTCTTT.

This clonotype was seen repeatedly, ten times or more. The chain recombines TRBV12-3 or TRBV12-4 with TRBJ2-5; 10 nucleotides agree with TRBD1. The CDR3 is 15 amino acids. The junction had 7 bases not matched to a gene; V was cut back by 5 bases and J by 4 bases. CDR3 DNA sequence: TGTGCCAGCAGTCTGGGACAGGGGAACCGAGAGACCCAGTACTTC. This gives the protein CASSLGQGNRETQYF.

The V gene is TRBV14, the J gene TRBJ2-7; TRBD2 aligns across 13 bases. The CDR3 loop spans 18 amino acids. V gave up 6 bases and J gave up 2 bases; unmatched junction bases: 13. Germline V gives CDR1 SGHDN, CDR2 FVKESK. CDR3 sequence (DNA): TGTGCCAGCAGTTCTTGGTCCGGAGGACTAGCGGGAGCCTACGAGCAGTACTTC. Translated, it gives CASSSWSGGLAGAYEQYF.

This clonotype appeared many times. This chain connects TRBV11-1 to TRBJ2-7; TRBD1 matches 8 bases. J lost 5 bases, V lost 2 bases, and 11 bases had no gene match. Germline V gene sequence: CDR1 SGHAT, CDR2 FQDESV (reference sequence). This CDR3 has 16 residues. CDR3 DNA sequence: TGTGCCAGCAGCTTAACTCTCGGCAGGGGGCTCGACGAGCAGTACTTC. Encoded protein: CASSLTLGRGLDEQYF. Together with reference TRBV11-1 and TRBJ2-7, the CDR3 gives the full variable domain: EAEVAQSPRYKITEKSQAVAFWCDPISGHATLYWYRQILGQGPELLVQFQDESVVDDSQLPKDRFSAERLKGVDSTLKIQPAELGDSAMYLCASSLTLGRGLDEQYFGPGTRLTVT.